The sequence of this TCR beta chain was determined in a study of OX40 agonist ivuxolimab in advanced cancers. Germline V gene sequence: CDR1 SGHRS, CDR2 YFSETQ. The length of the CDR3 is 15 residues. The germline V and J ends were trimmed by 1 base and 4 bases, with 12 bases remaining between them. On this clone itself: What it recognizes is unknown.

Sequencing was performed with immunoSEQ multiplex PCR; in TCRdb, only in-frame clones are kept and a portion is missing. The sample lists roughly 45,000 clones; about nine tenths were seen once. Points from the study as a whole: Both CD4+ and CD8+ T cell populations in blood had undergone clonal expansion by week 6 at 0.1 to 3.0 mg/kg. Researchers did not determine the expanded peripheral T cells' antigen specificity.

The source material was CD4+ or CD8+ T cells sorted from blood, sampled in a trial of the OX40 agonist ivuxolimab. The sequence derives from an adult with an advanced solid tumor such as melanoma, head and neck, liver or kidney cancer. The chain uses TRBV5-1 and TRBJ2-1; D is perhaps TRBD1 (7 bases). In DNA, the CDR3 is TGCGCCAGCAGCTTGTCACAGGGGAGGTACAATGAGCAGTTCTTC. This sequence encodes CASSLSQGRYNEQFF.